This passage covers 22 T cell receptor beta chains from one sample sequenced in a study of pediatric ulcerative colitis. Assay: immunoSEQ multiplex PCR; the TCRdb copy retains only in-frame clones and omits some. In the table there are 50,000 to 65,000 clones, about 90% of which are singletons. Sequenced material: blood. The receptors come from a boy younger than 18 with severe ulcerative colitis.

The J gene is TRBJ1-2, the V gene TRBV7-9, with a tentative D call TRBD1 (5 bases). From germline, CDR1 is SEHNR and CDR2 FQNEAQ (reference sequence). The CDR3 loop spans 15 amino acids. Trimming took 2 bases from V and 8 from J, leaving 18 bases between them. CDR3 residues: CASSLLLQGGEGYTF. The CDR3 DNA reads as TGTGCCAGCAGCTTACTTTTGCAGGGAGGGGAGGGCTACACCTTC.

V and J are TRBV7-9 and TRBJ1-2; D call uncertain. Germline CDR1 reads SEHNR; CDR2 reads FQNEAQ (reference sequence). This CDR3 comprises 15 residues. V dropped 3 bases and J dropped 1 base, with 12 bases sitting between them. The CDR3 reads CASSFDLTVNYGYTF. The CDR3 nucleotides read TGTGCCAGCAGCTTTGACCTGACCGTTAACTATGGCTACACCTTC.

CDR3 protein: CASSVTGEASTEAFF. DNA of the CDR3: TGTGCCAGTAGTGTAACAGGGGAGGCTTCCACTGAAGCTTTCTTT. V usage is TRBV19 and J usage is TRBJ1-1; the match to TRBD1 covers 7 bases. This CDR3 is 15 amino acids long. V lost 5 bases to trimming and J lost 4 bases; unmatched junction nucleotides: 10. The germline V gene has CDR1 LNHDA and CDR2 SQIVND (reference sequence).

In the case of this clone: In the same sample, other DNA sequences code for this CDR3. CDR3 in amino acids: CSASGRDEQFF. The CDR3 DNA reads TGCAGTGCTAGCGGGAGGGATGAGCAGTTCTTC. V is TRBV20-1 and J is TRBJ2-1; 8 bases are shared with TRBD2. CDR1 is DFQATT, CDR2 SNEGSKA, per germline (reference sequence). The ends lost 3 bases at V and 8 bases at J; junction bases unmatched: 0. The CDR3 contains 11 residues.

The chain is built from TRBV5-4 and TRBJ2-5, with 7 bases lining up with TRBD2. Germline V CDR1 and CDR2: SGHNT, YYREEE (reference sequence). The CDR3 sequence is 15 residues long. J was trimmed by 5 bases and V by 0 bases; bases with no gene match: 7. CDR3 in amino acids: CASSLGTRGLETQYF. The CDR3 nucleotides read TGTGCCAGCAGCTTGGGGACTAGAGGTCTTGAGACCCAGTACTTC.

As DNA, the CDR3 is TGTGCCAGCAGTGGATCTAGCGGCTACCAAGAGACCCAGTACTTC. Translation gives CASSGSSGYQETQYF. The chain is built from TRBV2 and TRBJ2-5; 7 bases are shared with TRBD2. Trimming at V came to 4 bases and at J to 0 bases, leaving 5 bases not matched to a gene. This CDR3 is 15 amino acids long. Germline V gene sequence: CDR1 SNHLY, CDR2 FYNNEI. The full variable domain, in which reference TRBV2 and TRBJ2-5 provide the parts outside the CDR3, is EPEVTQTPSHQVTQMGQEVILRCVPISNHLYFYWYRQILGQKVEFLVSFYNNEISEKSEIFDDQFSVERPDGSNFTLKIRSTKLEDSAMYFCASSGSSGYQETQYFGPGTRLLVL.

Of note for this clone: A junction boundary mismatches the germline segment, possibly from a read error. This chain links TRBV7-7 with TRBJ2-7, with 9 bases identical to TRBD1. The CDR3 extends over 13 amino acids. The V gene's germline CDR1 is SSHAT and CDR2 FNYEAQ (reference sequence). CDR3 sequence reads: CASSPVTGGEQYF. CDR3 nucleotide sequence: TGTGCTAGCAGCCCCGTGACAGGGGGCGAGCAGTACTTC.

The chain links TRBV27 to TRBJ2-3; the D gene is possibly TRBD1 (5 bases). V lost 6 bases to trimming and J lost 7 bases, with 14 bases between them. CDR1 is MNHEY, CDR2 SMNVEV, per germline (reference sequence). The CDR3 covers 13 residues. CDR3 sequence reads: CASSARSGYTQYF. The CDR3 nucleotides are TGTGCCAGCAGCGCACGCTCAGGGTATACGCAGTATTTT.

The chain combines TRBV6-6 with TRBJ2-2, with TRBD2 identical over 11 bases. Germline CDR1 MNHNY, CDR2 SVGAGI (reference sequence). Trimming at V came to 5 bases and at J to 6 bases, leaving 5 bases not matched to a gene. CDR3 length equals 15 residues. Here the CDR3 DNA reads TGTGCCAGCAGTCATAGCGGGAGGGGATCCGGGGAGCTGTTTTTT. Residues: CASSHSGRGSGELFF.

J is TRBJ2-1 and V is TRBV25-1, with 9 bases identical to TRBD1. There are 13 residues in the CDR3. CDR1 MGHDK and CDR2 SYGVNS come from the germline V gene. Trimming removed 5 bases from V and 7 bases from J; junction bases left unmatched: 3. The CDR3, as DNA: TGTGCCAGCAGTTTACAGGGGGCAAATGAGCAGTTCTTC. The encoded protein is CASSLQGANEQFF.

This rearrangement joins TRBV21-1 to TRBJ1-2; TRBD1, as called in the table, went unchecked against the DNA. TRBV21-1 is noted as a pseudogene. The CDR3 length is 13 residues. The CDR3, as DNA: TGTGCCAGAATGACAACCCAAGATTATGGCTACACCTTC. It codes for CARMTTQDYGYTF.

The chain's CDR3 is CASSPTLLKTGDPYGYTF. The CDR3 coding sequence is TGCGCCAGCAGTCCTACACTTCTAAAAACCGGGGATCCCTATGGCTACACCTTC. The gene calls are TRBV4-1 and TRBJ1-2; D gene unclear. V was trimmed by 6 bases and J by 4 bases, leaving 27 bases between them. The V gene's germline CDR1 is MGHRA and CDR2 YSYEKL. The CDR3 consists of 18 residues.

This clone was recorded a few times. J is TRBJ2-7 and V is TRBV19, with a tentative D call TRBD1 (6 bases). V dropped 7 bases and J dropped 3 bases, with 13 bases sitting between them. Germline V gene sequence: CDR1 LNHDA, CDR2 SQIVND (reference sequence). The length of the CDR3 is 13 residues. The CDR3 region is CASNPGTHYEQYF. CDR3 nucleotide sequence: TGTGCCAGTAATCCCGGGACACACTACGAGCAGTACTTC.

This clone has a single count. The genes are TRBV4-3 and TRBJ1-2; D possibly corresponds to TRBD1 (5 bases). Germline assignment: CDR1 LGHNA and CDR2 YSLEER. This CDR3 comprises 13 residues. V lost 0 bases to trimming and J lost 8 bases, with 10 bases between them. CDR3 DNA: TGCGCCAGCAGCCAAGAAGCTTGGGGCGGCTACACCTTC. Its protein is CASSQEAWGGYTF.

This clone was counted a few times. The CDR3 bases are TGTGCCTGGGACTATGGACCTGACACTGAAGCTTTCTTT. Its translation: CAWDYGPDTEAFF. V and J are TRBV30 and TRBJ1-1; D call uncertain. V lost 5 bases to trimming and J lost 3 bases, with 13 bases between them. Germline CDR1 is GTSNPN and CDR2 is SVGIG (reference sequence). The CDR3 has 13 amino acids.

The chain carries TRBV6-5 and TRBJ2-5; no clear D. The ends were cut back, 6 bases at V and 5 bases at J, with 16 bases in the middle. Germline CDR1 and CDR2: MNHEY and SVGAGI. This CDR3 is 14 amino acids long. CDR3 coding DNA: TGTGCCAGCAGCACCCCATCCCCGGAGGAGACCCAGTACTTC. Protein: CASSTPSPEETQYF.

The rearrangement uses TRBV6-5 and TRBJ2-7, with D perhaps TRBD1 (6 bases). The germline gives CDR1 MNHEY, CDR2 SVGAGI. The germline V and J ends were trimmed by 2 bases and 3 bases, with 14 bases remaining between them. The CDR3 totals 15 residues. In nucleotides, the CDR3 is TGTGCCAGCAGTTACATGGGACACCTGAACTACGAGCAGTACTTC. Amino acids: CASSYMGHLNYEQYF.

The CDR3 DNA reads as TGTGCCAGCAGTTCGAGGAATCAGCCCCAGCATTTT. This encodes CASSSRNQPQHF. The chain carries TRBV27 and TRBJ1-5; D ambiguous. The CDR3 length is 12 residues. Trimming left V 4 bases short and J 4 bases short, with 5 bases between. Germline V gives CDR1 MNHEY, CDR2 SMNVEV (reference sequence).

This chain uses TRBV5-8 with TRBJ1-1, with D tentatively TRBD1 (6 bases). V was pared by 0 bases and J by 2 bases, with 11 bases between. CDR3 length: 15 amino acids. Germline V gives CDR1 SGHTS, CDR2 YDEGEE. CDR3 sequence: CASSLGWTANTEAFF. DNA of the CDR3: TGTGCCAGCAGCTTGGGATGGACAGCAAACACTGAAGCTTTCTTT.

V gene TRBV7-8 combines with J gene TRBJ2-1, with D possibly matching TRBD2 (5 bases). Trimming left V 4 bases short and J 15 bases short, with 16 bases between. This CDR3 has 12 residues. CDR1 and CDR2 from the germline V gene are SGHVS and FQNEAQ. The CDR3 region is CASSSTREWLFF. CDR3 in DNA: TGTGCCAGCAGCTCCACCCGGGAATGGCTGTTCTTC.

The rearrangement links TRBV7-2 to TRBJ1-5; D might be TRBD1 (6 bases). The V gene lost 2 bases and the J gene lost 3 bases, with 11 bases spanning the gap. The germline V gene has CDR1 SGHTA and CDR2 FQGNSA. This CDR3 comprises 15 residues. For the CDR3, the DNA is TGTGCCAGCAGCTTAAACACAGGGACCAATCAGCCCCAGCATTTT. Amino acid sequence: CASSLNTGTNQPQHF.

V is TRBV7-9 and J is TRBJ2-5, with 7 bases fitting TRBD2. Germline CDR1 SEHNR, CDR2 FQNEAQ (reference sequence). This CDR3 has 18 amino acids. J was trimmed by 4 bases and V by 4 bases; bases with no gene match: 18. The DNA of the CDR3 is TGTGCCAGCAGCTCGGACAACCTTGGGGCGGGAGTTGTAGAGACCCAGTACTTC. It yields the protein CASSSDNLGAGVVETQYF.